This TCR beta chain came from a study of blood T cell repertoires in COVID-19. The CDR3 contains 16 residues. V dropped 5 bases and J dropped 6; count of bases not matched to a gene: 16. Per germline, CDR1 SGHRS and CDR2 YFSETQ. Seattle-derived patients entered the study during active infection and were followed longitudinally. This clone appeared a single time. The data were produced by immunoSEQ multiplex PCR, yet TCRdb's version contains in-frame clones alone and is incomplete. Among 35,000 to 40,000 clones, 84% were seen once, and the ten largest hold under 2%. The clonotype comes from a man between 60 and 75 years old with COVID-19, enrolled during active disease. This sequence joins TRBV5-1 and TRBJ2-7; 8 nucleotides align to TRBD1. The sample was peripheral blood. The DNA of the CDR3 is TGCGCCAGCAGGCAGAATACAGGGGGAATGGGCAGCGAGCAGTACTTC. Residues: CASRQNTGGMGSEQYF.